This paragraph covers one TCR beta chain sequence. The data were taken from a study of radiotherapy plus CTLA-4 blockade in lung cancer. The method was immunoSEQ multiplex PCR; TCRdb's version includes in-frame clones alone and lacks a portion of them. This table has about 81,000 clones, approximately 75% appearing once. Trimming removed 5 bases from V and 4 bases from J; junction bases left unmatched: 9. Germline CDR1 reads SEHNR; CDR2 reads FQNEAQ (reference sequence). This CDR3 is 15 amino acids long. The receptor's source is a human donor with non-small cell lung cancer that progressed on radiotherapy plus ipilimumab. The source was peripheral blood, collected from a patient treated with radiotherapy plus ipilimumab. The chain has TRBV7-9 and TRBJ2-3; 7 bases line up with TRBD2. The CDR3 DNA reads TGTGCCAGCAGCCCCCCCGGCGGGGGAGCAGATACGCAGTATTTT. This codes for CASSPPGGGADTQYF. Combining the CDR3 with reference TRBV7-9 and TRBJ2-3 gives the whole variable domain DTGVSQNPRHKITKRGQNVTFRCDPISEHNRLYWYRQTLGQGPEFLTYFQNEAQLEKSRLLSDRFSAERPKGSFSTLEIQRTEQGDSAMYLCASSPPGGGADTQYFGPGTRLTVL.